This entry lists 15 T cell receptor beta chains sequenced from one sample in a study of monozygotic twins with inflammatory bowel disease (dated by TCRdb to the late 2010s). The protocol used for the library was 5' RACE. The reads were generated on an Illumina HiSeq 2500. With the reads reprocessed by TCRdb, a single entry stands for each CDR3 protein sequence and no DNA is reported. The sample table includes more than 350,000 distinct CDR3 sequences. About 2.3% of the sample belongs to the ten largest clones. The source material was blood. The receptors here all came from a human donor with ulcerative colitis or Crohn's disease, or a healthy co-twin of an affected twin (not recorded which).

The chain uses TRBV12-3 or TRBV12-4 and TRBJ1-3. CDR3 size: 15 residues. Here the CDR3 reads CASSLSPSGGNTIYF.

The chain has TRBV5-1 and TRBJ2-1; TCRdb's D call, TRBD2, is unchecked because there is no DNA. The germline V gene has CDR1 SGHRS and CDR2 YFSETQ. The CDR3 extends over 15 amino acids. This CDR3 is CASALTSGGYNEQFF.

CDR3 sequence reads: CAWSVQEDSATEQYF. The chain combines TRBV30 with TRBJ2-7; TCRdb selects TRBD1, and the lack of DNA leaves this call unchecked. The CDR3 is 15 amino acids. CDR1 GTSNPN and CDR2 SVGIG come from the germline V gene (reference sequence).

The chain recombines TRBV5-1 with TRBJ2-2; as DNA is missing, the TRBD1 call by TCRdb cannot be tested. CDR1 is SGHRS, CDR2 YFSETQ, per germline. The length of the CDR3 is 16 residues. The CDR3 sequence is CASSPTGAANTGELFF. The full variable domain, its missing parts supplied by reference TRBV5-1 and TRBJ2-2, is KAGVTQTPRYLIKTRGQQVTLSCSPISGHRSVSWYQQTPGQGLQFLFEYFSETQRNKGNFPGRFSGRQFSNSRSEMNVSTLELGDSALYLCASSPTGAANTGELFFGEGSRLTVL.

The chain has TRBV10-3 and TRBJ2-7; the D gene TCRdb calls, TRBD1, cannot be checked with no DNA. CDR1 and CDR2 from the germline V gene are ENHRY and SYGVKD. The CDR3 runs to 16 residues. The CDR3 loop is CAIMGGQGVFPYEQYF.

The V and J genes are TRBV7-9 and TRBJ1-1. The CDR3 covers 14 residues. Germline V gene data show CDR1 as SEHNR and CDR2 as FQNEAQ (reference sequence). CDR3 amino acids: CASSQRGINGEAFF.

The genes are TRBV4-1 and TRBJ2-7; the D call of TRBD2 rests on TCRdb alone, since no DNA is present to check it. CDR1 is MGHRA, CDR2 YSYEKL, per germline. There are 15 residues in the CDR3. CDR3 loop: CASSRGLAGAYEQYF.

V usage is TRBV6-2 or TRBV6-3 and J usage is TRBJ2-3. This CDR3 has 12 amino acids. CDR1 and CDR2 (germline): MNHEY, SVGEGT. The CDR3 protein is CASSTITDTQYF.

The chain has TRBV5-1 and TRBJ1-1. Germline V gene data show CDR1 as SGHRS and CDR2 as YFSETQ. The CDR3 covers 14 residues. CDR3 protein: CASSLEVASTEAFF.

This chain joins TRBV19 and TRBJ1-1; the D call of TRBD1 rests on TCRdb alone, since no DNA is present to check it. The CDR3 is made up of 15 amino acids. The germline V gene encodes CDR1 LNHDA and CDR2 SQIVND (reference sequence). CDR3 protein: CASRTGTGTNTEAFF.

The chain carries TRBV6-2 or TRBV6-3 and TRBJ2-7; TCRdb's assignment of TRBD1 cannot be checked, as there is no DNA. Germline loops: CDR1 MNHEY, CDR2 SVGEGT. The CDR3 spans 12 residues. This CDR3 is CASRQGMGEQYF.

The J gene is TRBJ2-3, the V gene TRBV5-1; TCRdb lists TRBD2, though no DNA is available to test this call. The CDR3 is 17 amino acids. Per the germline V gene, CDR1 is SGHRS and CDR2 is YFSETQ. The chain's CDR3 is CASSHVGGVGGTDTQYF.

The chain has TRBV12-3 or TRBV12-4 and TRBJ2-3; there is no DNA to check the TCRdb D call of TRBD1. This CDR3 has 16 residues. The chain's CDR3 is CASSAAPGVGTDTQYF.

V and J are TRBV7-8 and TRBJ2-3; absent DNA, TCRdb's TRBD1 call cannot be checked. The CDR3 runs to 16 residues. CDR1 SGHVS and CDR2 FQNEAQ come from the germline V gene. Here the CDR3 reads CASSQNGAASTDTQYF. Looking up the rest from reference TRBV7-8 and TRBJ2-3 gives the full variable domain: GAGVSQSPRYKVAKRGQDVALRCDPISGHVSLFWYQQALGQGPEFLTYFQNEAQLDKSGLPSDRFFAERPEGSVSTLKIQRTQQEDSAVYLCASSQNGAASTDTQYFGPGTRLTVL.

The chain has TRBV6-5 and TRBJ2-2; checking the TCRdb D call of TRBD1 is not possible without DNA. Germline loops: CDR1 MNHEY, CDR2 SVGAGI. The CDR3 covers 16 residues. The CDR3 protein is CASSFPGTVNTGELFF.